This is a list of T cell receptor beta chains from one sample in a study of shared clonotypes between healthy human individuals. Generated by immunoSEQ multiplex PCR, the TCRdb table keeps only in-frame clones and is missing some. The top ten clones hold 1.5% to 2% of a sample with around 1,900,000 clones, around 95% of them seen once. The sequencing input was naive CD8+ T cells from PBMCs. The receptor source for this set is a man aged 18 to 30 in good health. Some clones in this sample may be carry-over from other donors' samples. CDR3s include the opening cysteine and the closing phenylalanine or tryptophan. A D gene is named only where the DNA matches it firmly. Clone size appears in some rows only: once, few, many, or a class for an expanded clone.

>NA|TRBJ1-5|TRBV4-1|NA
TGCGCCAGCAGCGTTACCGGGACCGCCGGCAGTCAGCCCCAGCATTTT
CASSVTGTAGSQPQHF
>NA|TRBJ2-7|TRBV6-5|NA
TGTGCCAGCAGTTACTCGACTAGTCTTGTGAGCGAGCAGTACTTC
CASSYSTSLVSEQYF
>NA|TRBJ2-5|TRBV7-2|NA
TGTGCCAGCAGCTTAGGGGTAGGACGGGAATTTCACGAGACCCAGTACTTC
CASSLGVGREFHETQYF
>NA|TRBJ1-1|TRBV6-6|NA
TGTGCCAGCAGTTACCTGACAGGAGAAACTGAAGCTTTCTTT
CASSYLTGETEAFF
>NA|TRBJ2-1|TRBV4-1|NA
TGCGCCAGCAGCCATGGGGGGATCCGCGGTGAGCAGTTCTTC
CASSHGGIRGEQFF
>NA|TRBJ1-1|TRBV28|NA
TGTGCCAGCAGTTTAAGGCAGGGTCGGAACACTGAAGCTTTCTTT
CASSLRQGRNTEAFF
>NA|TRBJ1-1|TRBV5-4|NA
TGTGCCAGCAGCTTGGGAGTTAGTGAAGCTTTCTTT
CASSLGVSEAFF
>NA|TRBJ2-4|TRBV30|NA
TGTGCGCTGCGCTTTGACTTAGGGGCCAAAAACATTCAGTACTTC
CALRFDLGAKNIQYF
>NA|TRBJ2-7|TRBV7-9|TRBD2
TGTGCCAGCAGCTTAGCACTAGCGGGAGTGATCAGCGAGCAGTACTTC
CASSLALAGVISEQYF
>NA|TRBJ2-7|TRBV7-5|NA
TGTGTCAGAAGCTTAGCGGGACTAGCGGGAGGGTACGAGCAGTACTTC
CVRSLAGLAGGYEQYF
>NA|TRBJ2-7|TRBV11-2|TRBD2
TGTGCCAGCAGCTTTAGGGCGGGAGGGCTATACGAGCAGTACTTC
CASSFRAGGLYEQYF
>once|TRBJ1-5|TRBV4-3|NA
TGCGCCAGCAGCCAAGATCGAAGGACCGAGGGTTATCAGCCCCAGCATTTT
CASSQDRRTEGYQPQHF
>NA|TRBJ2-3|TRBV5-1|NA
TGCGCCAGCTCGACCCTGGACACAAACACAGATACGCAGTATTTT
CASSTLDTNTDTQYF
>NA|TRBJ2-7|TRBV29-1|TRBD1
TGCAGCGCCCCGGGACAGGGGAGGAACGAGCAGTACTTC
CSAPGQGRNEQYF
>NA|TRBJ2-1|TRBV27|TRBD2
TGTGCCAGCAGTTTATTGCCCATGGGACTAGGTTCCTACAATGAGCAGTTCTTC
CASSLLPMGLGSYNEQFF
>NA|TRBJ1-6|TRBV4-3|NA
TGCGCCAGCAGCCCCGACGCCCTCGGTGTAGGTAATTCACCCCTCCACTTT
CASSPDALGVGNSPLHF
>NA|TRBJ1-3|TRBV7-9|NA
TGTGCCAGCAGCCGTACAGTGTCAGCAGCAAACACCATATATTTT
CASSRTVSAANTIYF
>NA|TRBJ1-2|TRBV9|TRBD1
TGTGCCAGCAGCACCGAGGACAGGTTCGGGGTGTATGGCTACACCTTC
CASSTEDRFGVYGYTF
>NA|TRBJ1-2|TRBV5-4|NA
TGTGCCAGCAGTCAATTTGTTGCCCTCAACTATGGCTACACCTTC
CASSQFVALNYGYTF
>NA|TRBJ1-1|TRBV19|NA
TGTGCCAGTAGTTTTGGGGACACTGAAGCTTTCTTT
CASSFGDTEAFF
>NA|TRBJ2-1|TRBV9|NA
TGTGCCAGCAGCCAAGAGGAGGGCCCTTGGAATGAGCAGTTCTTC
CASSQEEGPWNEQFF
>once|TRBJ1-1|TRBV27|TRBD1
TGTGCCAGCAGTTTAGGCAGGGGGCACACTGAAGCTTTCTTT
CASSLGRGHTEAFF
>NA|TRBJ1-2|TRBV10-2|TRBD1
TGCGCCAGCAGTCATTCTCCGGGACAGGGTCCTTATGGCTACACCTTC
CASSHSPGQGPYGYTF
>NA|TRBJ1-4|TRBV9|NA
TGTGCCAGCAGTCCGACGGACTCCCATGAAAAACTGTTTTTT
CASSPTDSHEKLFF
>NA|TRBJ2-7|TRBV28|NA
TGTGCCAGCAGTTTGTTGGGATTTCACGAGCAGTACTTC
CASSLLGFHEQYF
>NA|TRBJ1-5|TRBV7-8|NA
TGTGCCAGCAGCATGGGGGAGTGGGGTAGCGATCAGCCCCAGCATTTT
CASSMGEWGSDQPQHF
>NA|TRBJ2-7|TRBV9|TRBD2
TGTGCCAGCAGCGCGGGACTAGAAGTCTACGAGCAGTACTTC
CASSAGLEVYEQYF
>NA|TRBJ1-3|TRBV10-3|NA
TGTGCCATCAGTGAGTTCCGGGACTCTGGAAACACCATATATTTT
CAISEFRDSGNTIYF
>NA|TRBJ2-5|TRBV7-9|TRBD2
TGTGCCAGCAGCCGGACTAGCGGGAGGCTGGAGACCCAGTACTTC
CASSRTSGRLETQYF
>NA|TRBJ2-3|TRBV13|NA
TGTGCCAGCAGCCCGGGAGTCGGTGCTAGCACAGATACGCAGTATTTT
CASSPGVGASTDTQYF
>NA|TRBJ2-7|TRBV28|TRBD2
TGTGCCAGCAGTGGACTAGCGGGAGGGCCTCCCTACGAGCAGTACTTC
CASSGLAGGPPYEQYF
>NA|TRBJ2-1|TRBV6-1|NA
TGTGCCAGCAGTGCGAAGAACAGGAGGAGCTCCTACAATGAGCAGTTCTTC
CASSAKNRRSSYNEQFF
>NA|TRBJ1-5|TRBV27|NA
TGTGCCAGCAGTTTGCAGGGGTATCAGCCCCAGCATTTT
CASSLQGYQPQHF
>NA|TRBJ1-4|TRBV9|TRBD1
TGTGCCAGCAGCCCTGGACAGGGTAATGAAAAACTGTTTTTT
CASSPGQGNEKLFF
>NA|TRBJ1-1|TRBV5-1|NA
TGCGCCAGCAGCCTAACAGGAAACACTGAAGCTTTCTTT
CASSLTGNTEAFF
>NA|TRBJ1-1|TRBV5-4|NA
TGTGCCAGCAGAAACGGGAACACTGAAGCTTTCTTT
CASRNGNTEAFF
>NA|TRBJ2-7|TRBV7-3|NA
TGTGCCAGCAGCTTATCCCCAGAGTTGGGGGTCAACGAGCAGTACTTC
CASSLSPELGVNEQYF
>NA|TRBJ2-5|TRBV6-1|NA
TGTGCCAGCAGTGAAGGTGGCAGGGCAGAGACCCAGTACTTC
CASSEGGRAETQYF
>NA|TRBJ2-1|TRBV7-2|NA
TGTGCCAGCAGCCCCCAGTTCTTC
CASSPQFF
>NA|TRBJ1-2|TRBV19|NA
TGTGCCAGTAGTATAGATGGCGGGGACTATGGCTACACCTTC
CASSIDGGDYGYTF